Below, 11 T cell receptor beta chains from the same sample are listed, as sequenced in a study of cytomegalovirus exposure and HLA in healthy donors. The PCR had 60 Vbeta and 13 Jbeta primers. Data came from immunoSEQ multiplex PCR; TCRdb stores just in-frame clones and leaves some out. The table lists 95,000 to 150,000 clones, around 75% of them singletons. The specimen sequenced was PBMCs. All receptors derive from a man in his thirties or forties in good health and CMV-seronegative.

This chain links TRBV6-1 with TRBJ1-2; TRBD1 matches at 10 bases. V shed 3 bases, J shed 4 bases, and the junction held 2 bases outside the gene matches. There are 14 residues in the CDR3. CDR1 and CDR2 from the germline V gene are MNHNS and SASEGT. The CDR3 DNA follows: TGTGCCAGCAGTGAGGGACAGGGGACCTATGGCTACACCTTC. Amino acids: CASSEGQGTYGYTF.

This sequence joins TRBV7-9 and TRBJ2-5; the D is unclear. The CDR3 extends over 12 amino acids. The germline gives CDR1 SEHNR, CDR2 FQNEAQ (reference sequence). V was clipped by 4 bases and J by 4 bases, with 7 bases between them. The CDR3 DNA is TGTGCCAGCAGCTACCTCGGAGAGACCCAGTACTTC. Amino acid sequence: CASSYLGETQYF.

The V and J genes are TRBV7-2 and TRBJ2-5, with 8 bases lining up with TRBD1. This CDR3 is built from 15 residues. V was pared by 3 bases and J by 5 bases, with 8 bases of the junction left unmatched. The germline gives CDR1 SGHTA, CDR2 FQGNSA. CDR3 DNA: TGTGCCAGCAGCTTCGGACAGGGTGGTAGGGAGACCCAGTACTTC. Protein: CASSFGQGGRETQYF.

The chain carries TRBV7-9 and TRBJ2-7, with TRBD1 matching 8 bases. CDR3 size: 15 residues. Germline V CDR1 and CDR2: SEHNR, FQNEAQ (reference sequence). With V trimmed by 6 bases and J by 2 bases, 9 bases remained unmatched. CDR3 sequence reads: CASSQTGGFTYEQYF. CDR3 DNA sequence: TGTGCCAGCAGTCAAACAGGGGGTTTTACCTACGAGCAGTACTTC.

The genes are TRBV10-3 and TRBJ1-4; no clear D. Trimming took 11 bases from V and 4 from J, leaving 14 bases between them. Germline values: CDR1 ENHRY, CDR2 SYGVKD. CDR3 size: 13 residues. CDR3 in DNA: TGTGCCGCCTCTGGCGGCTATAATGAAAAACTGTTTTTT. This gives the protein CAASGGYNEKLFF.

This sequence joins TRBV4-3 and TRBJ1-1; D not certain. The CDR3 is 16 residues long. V shed 0 bases and J shed 0 bases, with 11 bases lying between them. Germline lookup yields CDR1 LGHNA and CDR2 YSLEER. DNA for the CDR3: TGCGCCAGCAGCCAAGATCTATCAGGAATGAACACTGAAGCTTTCTTT. Its translation is CASSQDLSGMNTEAFF.

The rearrangement uses TRBV27 and TRBJ2-2, with D unresolved. V dropped 0 bases and J dropped 5 bases, with 16 bases sitting between them. Germline V gene sequence: CDR1 MNHEY, CDR2 SMNVEV (reference sequence). The CDR3 extends over 17 amino acids. The chain's CDR3 is CASSLSRDLRGTGELFF. CDR3 nucleotide sequence: TGTGCCAGCAGTTTATCCCGTGACCTACGAGGAACCGGGGAGCTGTTTTTT.

The chain has TRBV27 and TRBJ2-7; D gene ambiguous. This CDR3 region has 10 residues. CDR1 MNHEY and CDR2 SMNVEV come from the germline V gene (reference sequence). Deletions cut 7 bases from V and 4 bases from J, with 5 bases between. The CDR3 nucleotides read TGTGCCAGCAATCTGTACGAGCAGTACTTC. This translates into CASNLYEQYF.

The genes are TRBV6-5 and TRBJ2-1; TRBD1 matches 7 bases. The V and J ends lost 5 bases and 4 bases, in that order; junction bases with no gene match: 2. This CDR3 is built from 13 residues. CDR1 MNHEY and CDR2 SVGAGI come from the germline V gene. CDR3 in amino acids: CASSGTEYNEQFF. For the CDR3, the DNA is TGTGCCAGCAGTGGGACAGAATACAATGAGCAGTTCTTC.

The chain recombines TRBV2 with TRBJ2-7, with TRBD1 as a possible D gene (5 bases). CDR1 is SNHLY, CDR2 FYNNEI, per germline. V was pared by 6 bases and J by 0 bases, with 15 bases between. This CDR3 is built from 15 residues. This CDR3 is CASRGYRPFSYEQYF. CDR3 DNA: TGTGCCAGCAGAGGTTACAGGCCGTTCTCCTACGAGCAGTACTTC.

This chain joins TRBV5-4 and TRBJ2-2; D is possibly TRBD1 (6 bases). There are 15 residues in the CDR3. V was clipped by 3 bases and J by 3 bases, with 12 bases between them. Germline CDR1 SGHNT, CDR2 YYREEE (reference sequence). CDR3 DNA sequence: TGTGCCAGCAGCTCCAGGGGTATAGACACCGGGGAGCTGTTTTTT. This translates into CASSSRGIDTGELFF.